Below are 8 T cell receptor beta chains sequenced from a single sample in a study of T-cell reconstitution after alpha-beta-depleted transplantation in children (dated by TCRdb to the mid-2010s). The method was PCR. Sequencing relied on an Illumina HiSeq 2500. To normalize quantification of the TCRbeta repertoire, the TCR libraries were built with molecular barcoding that relied on unique molecular identifiers. TCRdb took the public reads, trimmed them with fastp at Q25, ran MiXCR for clone calling and kept in-frame beta chains. Rows merge per CDR3 protein into single entries with the most common DNA and genes. The sample table holds 800,000 to 1,000,000 distinct CDR3 sequences, of which about 26% were seen once. About 28% of the sample is held by the ten biggest clonotypes. What this sample's treatment or condition label stands for: allogeneic hematopoietic cell transplantation with graft depleted of TCRalphabeta T cells and CD19 B cells.

Sequenced material: PBMCs, mostly from graft donor cells, taken 360 days after TCRalphabeta/CD19-depleted stem cell transplant. These receptors all come from a boy under two years old who had a stem cell transplant for SCID, so the T cells may come from the graft donor.

In regard to this clonotype: The junction differs from germline at one of its ends, possibly a read error. This sequence joins TRBV29-1 and TRBJ2-7, with D perhaps being TRBD1 or TRBD2 (5 bases each). CDR1 SQVTM and CDR2 ANQGSEA come from the germline V gene. There are 11 residues in the CDR3. CDR3 in DNA: TGCAGCGCTGAATGGGGGTACGAGCAGTACTTC. Its translation: CSAEWGYEQYF.

This clonotype has a handful of counts. The chain is built from TRBV7-9 and TRBJ2-7, with 12 bases identical to TRBD2. Trimming cost V 0 bases and J 3 bases; bases outside gene matches: 6. The germline gives CDR1 SEHNR, CDR2 FQNEAQ (reference sequence). The CDR3 length is 17 residues. The CDR3 DNA is TGTGCCAGCAGCTTAGCCAGACTAGCGGGGGACCACTACGAGCAGTACTTC. Amino acids: CASSLARLAGDHYEQYF.

This clonotype occurred a few times. The rearrangement links TRBV12-3 or TRBV12-4 to TRBJ2-2; D gene ambiguous. This CDR3 contains 14 residues. V was pared by 2 bases and J by 7 bases, with 11 bases between. Here the CDR3 DNA reads TGTGCCAGCAGTTTATTGTCGATCGTCGGGGAGCTGTTTTTT. It encodes CASSLLSIVGELFF.

The chain joins TRBV9 to TRBJ2-7; TRBD2 aligns across 10 bases. Germline values: CDR1 SGDLS, CDR2 YYNGEE. This CDR3 spans 14 amino acids. V lost 2 bases, J lost 6 bases, and 5 bases stayed unmatched. Here the CDR3 reads CASSVLAGGGEQYF. As DNA, the CDR3 is TGTGCCAGCAGCGTTTTAGCGGGGGGCGGCGAGCAGTACTTC. Filled out from reference TRBV9 and TRBJ2-7, the complete variable domain reads DSGVTQTPKHLITATGQRVTLRCSPRSGDLSVYWYQQSLDQGLQFLIQYYNGEERAKGNILERFSAQQFPDLHSELNLSSLELGDSALYFCASSVLAGGGEQYFGPGTRLTVT.

This clonotype was seen only a few times. The chain has TRBV20-1 and TRBJ2-7, with D tentatively TRBD2 (6 bases). The V gene lost 5 bases and the J gene lost 6 bases, with 11 bases spanning the gap. Germline V gene lookup returns CDR1 DFQATT and CDR2 SNEGSKA (reference sequence). The CDR3 is 11 residues long. Written as DNA, the CDR3 is TGCAGTGCTGGCGGGACGGCCGAGCAGTACTTC. Translating it yields CSAGGTAEQYF.

The chain joins TRBV12-3 or TRBV12-4 to TRBJ2-5; D gene unclear. Trimming left V 4 bases short and J 2 bases short, with 11 bases between. The CDR3 is made up of 14 amino acids. The CDR3 reads CASSSYLGQETQYF. In DNA form, the CDR3 reads TGTGCCAGCAGTTCTTACTTAGGTCAAGAGACCCAGTACTTC.

This chain joins TRBV12-3 or TRBV12-4 and TRBJ1-2; a possible D gene is TRBD1 (5 bases). V lost 1 base and J lost 4, with 16 bases in between. The CDR3 loop spans 16 amino acids. In DNA, the CDR3 is TGTGCCAGCAGTTTAGGTGCCGGGACGCCAACCTATGGCTACACCTTC. It yields the protein CASSLGAGTPTYGYTF.

This clonotype was counted between two and nine times. This chain uses TRBV6-1 with TRBJ2-1; D is unresolved. This CDR3 comprises 16 residues. In germline, CDR1 is MNHNS, CDR2 SASEGT. V shed 4 bases and J shed 6 bases, with 19 bases lying between them. CDR3 bases: TGTGCCAGCAGTGGTCTATGGAGTCGTACCCTCAATGAGCAGTTCTTC. The encoded protein is CASSGLWSRTLNEQFF.